This T cell receptor beta chain appears in the sequencing data of a study of blood T cells in healthy people across ages. With a J-beta primer mix and a sample-barcoded 5' primer, a second PCR ran about 7 to 11 cycles. TCRdb passed the 5' RACE reads through MiXCR, listing each CDR3 protein once. The sample lists hundreds of thousands of distinct CDR3 sequences; approximately 25% were seen once. This CDR3 spans 11 amino acids. Looked up from germline, CDR1 is LNHDA and CDR2 is SQIVND (reference sequence). V dropped 2 bases and J dropped 10 bases, with 6 bases sitting between them. These data also formed part of another study, on T cells of mothers and their children.

This TCR was sampled from a boy younger than 18 in good health. The specimen sequenced was blood. This chain connects TRBV19 to TRBJ2-1; D unclear. Here the CDR3 DNA reads TGTGCCAGTAGTATATATGAGGAGCAGTTCTTC. This gives the protein CASSIYEEQFF.